The text below deals with one T cell receptor (beta chain). Its antigen is unknown. There are no base qualities to consult, and no much larger clone falls within one base. Interpreted using the paper, the time point label stands for: baseline before first vaccination. Samples from vaccinated people were obtained from the UK trials COV001 and COV002, which included a single-blind randomized controlled phase 2/3 trial of AZD1222 (ChAdOx1 nCoV-19) in healthy adults. For TCRbeta chain sequencing, PBMC samples from trial participants were taken at day 0 and at day 28 after the second dose. The CDR3 regions of human TCRbeta chains were subjected to immunosequencing. Turning to the authors' computational methods: TCRs in the repertoires were matched against a reference library of SARS-CoV-2-specific TCRs that had been generated with the MIRA antigen-specificity platform. Breadth was defined as the fraction of unique TCRs that were SARS-CoV-2-associated. Depth was defined as the fraction of total T cells that were SARS-CoV-2-associated. Using the MIRA data, each spike-specific TCR was assigned both to the spike region to which the TCR was reactive and to a CD4 or CD8 class. Log10-transformed breadth and depth values were compared by one-way ANOVA with Sidak's multiple comparisons tests. TCRdb took over this immuneACCESS table, retaining in-frame rearrangements with V and J assigned. Such tables are incomplete; in checked studies, under half of the missing clones stem from an unresolved V gene, and the remainder is unexplained. For V, J and clone size, that table is used; D and trimming come from the DNA. The sample contains about 110,000 clones, 70% to 90% of them found a single time. The ten largest clones capture around 3% of the sample.

These data come from a study of T cell responses to AZD1222 COVID-19 vaccine listed by TCRdb under 2021. Describing the broader study: Because spike-specific TCR depth and breadth did not differ between the two schedules, AZD1222 recipients who got a second dose at roughly 4 weeks were pooled with those who got a second dose at roughly 12 weeks. A total of 230 to 250 trial participants underwent TCR sequencing, of whom around 200 received two doses of AZD1222 and some 25 received two doses of the MenACWY control vaccine. Enrollment into the trials was organized by age into subgroups of 18-55, 56-69 and 70-plus years, and those subgroups contained around 150, 28 and 57 TCR-sequenced participants, respectively. Findings and caveats that apply to the study as a whole: After two AZD1222 doses, spike-specific TCR breadth and depth were significantly higher than at day 0 and than in MenACWY recipients. Conclusions about previously exposed vaccinees are limited, since just a handful of AZD1222 recipients were seropositive for SARS-CoV-2 at baseline. Participants were mostly white British, with more females than males. The authors suggested clonal diversity may have been underestimated. Because no day 14 peak-response samples were available, repertoires were characterized only after the peak T cell response. The whole spike protein was spanned by vaccine-associated CD4 TCRs, and dominant responses were seen in regions 160-218 and 743-854. In the small 56-69-year group, the increase in depth fell short of significance, most likely because of low power. Reportedly, close to half of the unique spike-specific TCRs recognized epitopes lying outside the regions that are mutated in the B.1.351 and B.1.1.7 variants.

The V end loses 3 bases and the J end loses 4 bases, and a stretch of 6 bases separates them. The CDR3 spans 13 residues, from the cysteine through the phenylalanine. Just CDR3 DNA is preserved here, 39 bases in frame from base 1. CDR1 and CDR2 are drawn from the germline V gene: LGHNA, YNFKEQ. The sample was peripheral blood, taken on day 0 of AZD1222 vaccination. The chain is assembled from TRBV4-2 and TRBJ1-4, with the D gene call left open. This receptor was identified in an adult in good health. The DNA sequence is given as TGTGCCAGCAGCCAGTCCTTTAATGAAAAACTGTTTTTT. This encodes CASSQSFNEKLFF.